Listed here is a single T cell receptor beta chain. This specimen belongs to a study of technical replicates of blood from a few donors. V was pared by 0 bases and J by 4 bases, with 18 bases between. The germline CDR1 and CDR2 sequences are SGHRS and YFSETQ. The CDR3 is 17 amino acids. The protocol was immunoSEQ multiplex PCR, while the TCRdb copy is restricted to in-frame clones and leaves out a portion. The sample lists over 75,000 clones; almost 96% were seen once. The V and J genes are TRBV5-1 and TRBJ2-3, with D maybe TRBD2 (7 bases). This sequence was found in a human donor in good health. The specimen sequenced was T cells isolated from PBMCs. In DNA form, the CDR3 reads TGCGCCAGCAGCTTGGACGGGGGGCTTCTGTCGGCAGATACGCAGTATTTT. Amino acid sequence: CASSLDGGLLSADTQYF.